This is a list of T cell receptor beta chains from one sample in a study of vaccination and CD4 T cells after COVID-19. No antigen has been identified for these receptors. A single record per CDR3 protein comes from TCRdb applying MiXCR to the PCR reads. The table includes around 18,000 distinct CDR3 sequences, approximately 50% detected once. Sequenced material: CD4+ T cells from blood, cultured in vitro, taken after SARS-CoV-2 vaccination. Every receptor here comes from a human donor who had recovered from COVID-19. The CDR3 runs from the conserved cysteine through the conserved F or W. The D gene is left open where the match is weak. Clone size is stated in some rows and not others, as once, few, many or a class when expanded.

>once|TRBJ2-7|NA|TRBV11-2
CASSLTVYEQYF
TGTGCCAGCAGCCTAACAGTTTACGAGCAGTACTTC
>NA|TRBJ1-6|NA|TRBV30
CAWSLLGPVNSPLHF
TGTGCCTGGAGTCTCCTGGGCCCGGTGAATTCACCCCTCCACTTT
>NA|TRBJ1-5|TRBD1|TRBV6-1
CATNTGVNQPQHF
TGTGCCACAAATACAGGGGTCAATCAGCCCCAGCATTTT
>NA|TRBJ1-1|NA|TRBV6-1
CASSGQYTEAFF
TGTGCCAGCAGTGGACAGTACACTGAAGCTTTCTTT
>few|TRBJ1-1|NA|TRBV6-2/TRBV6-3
CASSYAPGDLNTEAFF
TGTGCCAGCAGTTACGCCCCCGGGGATCTGAACACTGAAGCTTTCTTT
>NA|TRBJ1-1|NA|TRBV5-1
CASSLREMNTEAFF
TGCGCCAGCAGCCTCCGGGAGATGAACACTGAAGCTTTCTTT
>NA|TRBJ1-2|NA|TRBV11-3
CASSLDQRGRGSPLGYTF
TGTGCCAGCAGCTTAGATCAAAGGGGCAGGGGATCCCCCCTTGGCTACACCTTC
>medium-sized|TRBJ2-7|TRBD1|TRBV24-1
CATSDPGQGNHEQYF
TGTGCCACCAGTGACCCGGGACAGGGGAACCACGAGCAGTACTTC
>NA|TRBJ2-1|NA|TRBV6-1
CATLPQVYNEQFF
TGTGCCACCCTTCCTCAAGTCTACAATGAGCAGTTCTTC
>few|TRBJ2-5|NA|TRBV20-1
CSAALKETQYF
TGCAGTGCAGCCCTGAAGGAGACCCAGTACTTC
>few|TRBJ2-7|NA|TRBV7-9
CASSWTWGYEQYF
TGTGCCAGCAGCTGGACGTGGGGATACGAGCAGTACTTC
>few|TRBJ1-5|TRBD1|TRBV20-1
CSARWTGGNQPQHF
TGCAGTGCTAGATGGACAGGGGGCAATCAGCCCCAGCATTTT
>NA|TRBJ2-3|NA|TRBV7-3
CASSLLRGADTQYF
TGTGCCAGCAGCTTATTGAGAGGGGCAGATACGCAGTATTTT
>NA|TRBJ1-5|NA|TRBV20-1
CSARDGGRQPQHF
TGCAGTGCTAGAGATGGGGGGAGGCAGCCCCAGCATTTT
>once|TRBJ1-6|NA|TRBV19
CASSSRRSGDYYNSPLHF
TGTGCCAGTAGTTCAAGAAGATCCGGGGATTACTATAATTCACCCCTCCACTTT
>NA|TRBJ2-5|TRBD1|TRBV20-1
CSAGQGPETQYF
TGCAGTGCTGGACAGGGTCCGGAGACCCAGTACTTC
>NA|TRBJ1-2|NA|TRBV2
CASWGAGDSVWGYTF
TGTGCCAGCTGGGGGGCAGGGGATTCTGTTTGGGGCTACACCTTC
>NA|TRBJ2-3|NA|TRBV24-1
CATSDPGDSTDTQYF
TGTGCCACCAGTGATCCTGGGGACAGCACAGATACGCAGTATTTT
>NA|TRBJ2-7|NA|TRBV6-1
CASRSQPTDRYEQYF
TGTGCCAGCAGAAGTCAACCAACAGATCGGTACGAGCAGTACTTC
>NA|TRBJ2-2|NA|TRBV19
CASSISRNTGELFF
TGTGCCAGTAGTATCAGTCGGAACACCGGGGAGCTGTTTTTT
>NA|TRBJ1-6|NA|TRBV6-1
CASSPGQLNNSPLHF
TGTGCCAGCAGCCCTGGACAGCTCAATAATTCACCCCTCCACTTT
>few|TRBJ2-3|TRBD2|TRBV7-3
CASSLTPTTSGSSYMQYF
TGTGCCAGCAGCTTAACGCCAACGACTAGCGGGAGCTCTTACATGCAGTATTTT
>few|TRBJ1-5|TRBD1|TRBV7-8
CASRFSTGDGPQHF
TGTGCCAGCAGATTTAGTACAGGGGATGGCCCCCAGCATTTT
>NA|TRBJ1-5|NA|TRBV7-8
CASSLDGTLGQPQHF
TGTGCCAGCAGCTTAGACGGGACTTTGGGGCAGCCCCAGCATTTT
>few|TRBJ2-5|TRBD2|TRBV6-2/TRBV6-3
CASSRTRQETQYF
TGTGCCAGCAGCCGGACTAGACAAGAGACCCAGTACTTC
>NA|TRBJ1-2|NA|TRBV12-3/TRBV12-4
CASSLLSPGGYTF
TGTGCCAGCAGTTTACTGAGTCCTGGTGGCTACACCTTC
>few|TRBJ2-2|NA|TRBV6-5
CASSYSNPGDTGELFF
TGTGCCAGCAGTTACTCGAACCCGGGGGACACCGGGGAGCTGTTTTTT
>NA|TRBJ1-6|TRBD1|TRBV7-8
CASSPRLGQGNSPLHF
TGTGCCAGCAGCCCAAGGCTGGGACAGGGTAATTCACCCCTCCACTTT
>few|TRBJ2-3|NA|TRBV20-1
CSASSMSWFSDTQYF
TGCAGTGCTAGTTCTATGAGCTGGTTCAGCGATACGCAGTATTTT
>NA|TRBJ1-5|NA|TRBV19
CASSMWGGSNQPQHF
TGTGCCAGTAGTATGTGGGGGGGGAGCAATCAGCCCCAGCATTTT
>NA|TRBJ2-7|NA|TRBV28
CASSFSRIEQYF
TGTGCCAGCAGTTTCTCCAGAATCGAGCAGTACTTC
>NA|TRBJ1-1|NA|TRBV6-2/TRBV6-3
CASSYSNTEAFF
TGTGCCAGCAGTTACTCGAACACTGAAGCTTTCTTT
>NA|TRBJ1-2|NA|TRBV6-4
CASRGPVNGYTF
TGTGCCAGCAGGGGGCCGGTGAATGGCTACACCTTC
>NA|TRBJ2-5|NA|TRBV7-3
CASSLGGAIGETQYF
TGTGCCAGCAGCTTAGGGGGCGCGATAGGCGAGACCCAGTACTTC
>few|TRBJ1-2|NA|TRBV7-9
CASSLTVTGYGYTF
TGTGCCAGCAGCTTGACGGTGACTGGCTATGGCTACACCTTC
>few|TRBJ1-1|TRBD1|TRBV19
CASSPLARDRNTEAFF
TGTGCCAGTAGTCCGTTGGCCCGGGACAGGAACACTGAAGCTTTCTTT
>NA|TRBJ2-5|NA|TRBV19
CASSATTGTLETQYF
TGTGCCAGTAGCGCTACTACCGGGACCCTGGAGACCCAGTACTTC
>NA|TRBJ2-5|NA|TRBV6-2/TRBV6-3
CASSKVETQYF
TGTGCCAGCAGTAAAGTAGAGACCCAGTACTTC
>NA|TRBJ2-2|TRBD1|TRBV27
CASSQGAWDGELFF
TGTGCCAGCAGTCAGGGGGCATGGGACGGGGAGCTGTTTTTT
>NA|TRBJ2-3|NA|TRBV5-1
CASSLQVSTDTQYF
TGCGCCAGCAGCTTACAAGTCTCCACAGATACGCAGTATTTT
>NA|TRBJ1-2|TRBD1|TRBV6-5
CASSYRTGGYGYTF
TGTGCCAGCAGTTATAGGACAGGGGGTTATGGCTACACCTTC
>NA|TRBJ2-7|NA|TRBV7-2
CASSINSYEQYF
TGTGCCAGCAGCATAAATTCCTACGAGCAGTACTTC
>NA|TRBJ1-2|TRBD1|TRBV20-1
CSASPTGGVYGYTF
TGCAGTGCTAGCCCGACAGGGGGCGTCTATGGCTACACCTTC
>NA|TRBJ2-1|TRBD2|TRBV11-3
CASSGTGAGETYNEQFF
TGTGCCAGCAGCGGAACGGGAGCGGGGGAAACCTACAATGAGCAGTTCTTC
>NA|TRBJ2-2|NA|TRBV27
CASGVRTGELFF
TGTGCCAGCGGAGTTCGGACCGGGGAGCTGTTTTTT
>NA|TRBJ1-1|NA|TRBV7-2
CASSQPGPMNTEAFF
TGTGCCAGCAGCCAACCGGGACCGATGAACACTGAAGCTTTCTTT
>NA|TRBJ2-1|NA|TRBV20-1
CSATRTVYNEQFF
TGCAGTGCTACAAGGACAGTTTACAATGAGCAGTTCTTC
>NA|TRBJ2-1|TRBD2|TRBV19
CASSILAGGRNNEQFF
TGTGCCAGTAGTATCCTAGCGGGGGGACGCAACAATGAGCAGTTCTTC
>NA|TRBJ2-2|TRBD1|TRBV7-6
CASSHRQGNTGELFF
TGTGCCAGCAGCCATAGACAGGGGAACACCGGGGAGCTGTTTTTT
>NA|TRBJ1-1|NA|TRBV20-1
CSARARQATYEAFF
TGCAGTGCTAGAGCTCGACAGGCAACTTATGAAGCTTTCTTT
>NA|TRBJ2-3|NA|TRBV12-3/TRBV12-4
CASSLGQPLTDTQYF
TGTGCCAGCAGTTTAGGACAACCCCTCACAGATACGCAGTATTTT
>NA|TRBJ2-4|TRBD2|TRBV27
CASSSRTSGGAKNIQYF
TGTGCCAGCAGTTCGAGGACTAGCGGGGGAGCCAAAAACATTCAGTACTTC
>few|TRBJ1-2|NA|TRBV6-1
CASRHLTGGYGYTF
TGTGCCAGCAGACACCTTACTGGGGGCTATGGCTACACCTTC
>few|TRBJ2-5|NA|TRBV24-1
CATSDSDGRETQYF
TGTGCCACCAGTGATTCTGACGGGAGAGAGACCCAGTACTTC
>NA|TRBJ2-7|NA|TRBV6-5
CASSYRNREYEQYF
TGTGCCAGCAGTTATCGTAATAGGGAGTACGAGCAGTACTTC
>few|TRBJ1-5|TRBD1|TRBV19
CASSEGEQGAANQPQHF
TGTGCCAGTAGTGAAGGAGAACAGGGGGCAGCGAATCAGCCCCAGCATTTT